Below are 16 T cell receptor beta chains sequenced from a single sample in a study of OX40 agonist ivuxolimab in advanced cancers. The table came from immunoSEQ multiplex PCR; TCRdb's copy has only in-frame clones and leaves some out. The table has tens of thousands of clones, 84% seen once. This specimen consisted of CD4+ or CD8+ T cells sorted from blood, obtained in a trial of the OX40 agonist ivuxolimab. The receptors come from an adult with an advanced solid tumor such as melanoma, head and neck, liver or kidney cancer.

This sequence joins TRBV7-6 and TRBJ2-1, with D tentatively TRBD2 (5 bases). Germline CDR1 SGHVS, CDR2 FNYEAQ. The CDR3 runs to 14 residues. V lost 2 bases and J lost 9, with 14 bases in between. CDR3 sequence (DNA): TGTGCCAGCAGCTTAACACCTAGCAAGGTTGAGCAGTTCTTC. Its translation is CASSLTPSKVEQFF.

The V and J genes are TRBV19 and TRBJ2-3; tentatively, D is TRBD2 (7 bases). CDR3 length equals 15 residues. CDR1 is LNHDA, CDR2 SQIVND, per germline (reference sequence). Trimming stripped 5 bases from V and 6 bases from J, with 18 bases between. The CDR3 protein is CASSSGGHRGDTQYF. The DNA for the CDR3 is TGTGCCAGTAGTTCGGGGGGCCACAGAGGGGATACGCAGTATTTT.

This clone was recorded once. The chain couples TRBV14 to TRBJ2-2; tentative D call: TRBD2 (5 bases). V lost 5 bases, J lost 6 bases, and 19 bases lay in between. Germline CDR1 reads SGHDN; CDR2 reads FVKESK. The CDR3 sequence is 16 residues long. This chain's CDR3 is CASSVRTLEGPGELFF. In DNA, the CDR3 is TGTGCCAGCAGCGTTCGGACTCTTGAGGGCCCCGGGGAGCTGTTTTTT.

The rearrangement uses TRBV7-2 and TRBJ1-1, with unresolved D. Per the germline V gene, CDR1 is SGHTA and CDR2 is FQGNSA. This CDR3 comprises 13 residues. Deletions cut 7 bases from V and 3 bases from J, with 12 bases between. The CDR3 loop is CASTPSDHTEAFF. CDR3 DNA sequence: TGTGCCAGCACGCCAAGTGATCACACTGAAGCTTTCTTT. The full variable domain, its missing parts supplied by reference TRBV7-2 and TRBJ1-1, is GAGVSQSPSNKVTEKGKDVELRCDPISGHTALYWYRQSLGQGLEFLIYFQGNSAPDKSGLPSDRFSAERTGGSVSTLTIQRTQQEDSAVYLCASTPSDHTEAFFGQGTRLTVV.

The chain recombines TRBV29-1 with TRBJ2-2, with 9 bases that match TRBD1. Germline V lookup: CDR1 SQVTM, CDR2 ANQGSEA. There are 12 residues in the CDR3. With 6 bases clipped from V and 10 bases from J, the junction kept 6 bases outside the gene matches. The chain's CDR3 is CSVARTGEELFF. The CDR3 DNA reads as TGCAGCGTAGCCCGGACAGGGGAGGAGCTGTTTTTT.

The V and J genes are TRBV14 and TRBJ1-6; unclear D gene. CDR1 is SGHDN and CDR2 is FVKESK in the germline V gene. The length of the CDR3 is 14 residues. Trimming pared 1 base from V and 6 bases from J, leaving 7 bases between. The CDR3 sequence: CASSQVQLNSPLHF. DNA for the CDR3: TGTGCCAGCAGCCAAGTTCAGCTTAATTCACCCCTCCACTTT. Complete variable domain (other parts from reference TRBV14 and TRBJ1-6): EAGVTQFPSHSVIEKGQTVTLRCDPISGHDNLYWYRRVMGKEIKFLLHFVKESKQDESGMPNNRFLAERTGGTYSTLKVQPAELEDSGVYFCASSQVQLNSPLHFGNGTRLTVT.

This clone has more than one count but fewer than ten. The gene calls are TRBV7-9 and TRBJ1-2; unclear D gene. V was trimmed by 3 bases and J by 5 bases, leaving 10 bases between them. Germline V gene lookup returns CDR1 SEHNR and CDR2 FQNEAQ (reference sequence). CDR3 size: 13 residues. CDR3 DNA sequence: TGTGCCAGCAGCTTGGGAGGGCCATATGGCTACACCTTC. This codes for CASSLGGPYGYTF.

The rearrangement uses TRBV5-6 and TRBJ2-4; a weak D match, TRBD1 (6 bases). Germline CDR1 is SGHDT and CDR2 is YYEEEE. Trimming removed 2 bases at V and 5 bases at J, with 17 bases between. CDR3 length equals 16 residues. The DNA of the CDR3 is TGTGCCAGCAGCTTAAGACAGGTCGGGCTAGAAAACATTCAGTACTTC. It translates to CASSLRQVGLENIQYF.

The J gene is TRBJ1-2, the V gene TRBV5-1; no clear D gene. This CDR3 is built from 15 residues. Germline V lookup: CDR1 SGHRS, CDR2 YFSETQ. Trimming removed 0 bases at V and 1 base at J, with 10 bases between. CDR3 nucleotide sequence: TGCGCCAGCAGCTTGGGTGCGAAATTTAACTATGGCTACACCTTC. It specifies CASSLGAKFNYGYTF.

The chain combines TRBV9 with TRBJ2-3, with 8 bases matching TRBD2. Germline CDR1 is SGDLS and CDR2 is YYNGEE. V was pared by 5 bases and J by 0 bases, with 14 bases of the junction left unmatched. CDR3 length: 18 amino acids. This CDR3 reads CASSIRGGRPPSTDTQYF. The DNA for the CDR3 is TGTGCCAGCAGTATCCGGGGGGGGCGCCCTCCTAGCACAGATACGCAGTATTTT.

This clone was detected only a few times. The chain has TRBV14 and TRBJ2-1, with TRBD2 as a possible D gene (6 bases). Germline values: CDR1 SGHDN, CDR2 FVKESK. The CDR3 sequence is 16 residues long. V lost 1 base and J lost 7, with 17 bases in between. CDR3 protein: CASSQGGGVWGNEQFF. Here the CDR3 DNA reads TGTGCCAGCAGCCAAGGAGGAGGGGTCTGGGGTAATGAGCAGTTCTTC.

This clone was detected a few times. The CDR3 region has the DNA TGTGCCAGCAGCTTATTCGGGCAGGGAGGCTACAATGAGCAGTTCTTC. Translation: CASSLFGQGGYNEQFF. The chain links TRBV7-3 to TRBJ2-1, with D perhaps TRBD2 (6 bases). The germline V gene encodes CDR1 SGHTA and CDR2 FQGTGA. Trimming took off 2 bases at V and 3 bases at J, with 14 bases between the two ends. This CDR3 comprises 16 residues. The full variable domain, its missing parts supplied by reference TRBV7-3 and TRBJ2-1, is GAGVSQTPSNKVTEKGKYVELRCDPISGHTALYWYRQSLGQGPEFLIYFQGTGAADDSGLPNDRFFAVRPEGSVSTLKIQRTERGDSAVYLCASSLFGQGGYNEQFFGPGTRLTVL.

J is TRBJ1-5 and V is TRBV6-6; the match to TRBD1 covers 7 bases. The length of the CDR3 is 15 residues. V lost 7 bases and J lost 0; bases outside the gene matches: 6. The V gene's germline CDR1 is MNHNY and CDR2 SVGAGI (reference sequence). CDR3 amino acids: CASILTGDSNQPQHF. The CDR3 DNA reads as TGTGCCAGCATCCTCACAGGGGATAGCAATCAGCCCCAGCATTTT.

The V gene is TRBV4-1, the J gene TRBJ2-7; 10 nucleotides align to TRBD2. This CDR3 contains 17 residues. Germline assignment: CDR1 MGHRA and CDR2 YSYEKL. With V trimmed by 4 bases and J by 4 bases, 13 bases remained unmatched. In DNA, the CDR3 is TGCGCCAGCAGCCCTTACTTGGCGGTAGCGGGAGGATACGAGCAGTACTTC. Encoded protein: CASSPYLAVAGGYEQYF.

CDR3: CASSPRVGPEETQYF. The CDR3 bases are TGTGCCAGCTCACCACGAGTAGGACCTGAAGAGACCCAGTACTTC. The rearrangement uses TRBV18 and TRBJ2-5; D gene uncertain. V was pared by 1 base and J by 3 bases, with 12 bases between. This CDR3 comprises 15 residues. CDR1 and CDR2 from the germline V gene are KGHSH and LQKENI. Full variable domain (remainder filled in from reference TRBV18 and TRBJ2-5): NAGVMQNPRHLVRRRGQEARLRCSPMKGHSHVYWYRQLPEEGLKFMVYLQKENIIDESGMPKERFSAEFPKEGPSILRIQQVVRGDSAAYFCASSPRVGPEETQYFGPGTRLLVL.

The table lists this clone with a few counts. V is TRBV18 and J is TRBJ2-3; 12 bases fit TRBD2. Germline V gene data show CDR1 as KGHSH and CDR2 as LQKENI. V dropped 6 bases and J dropped 2; count of bases not matched to a gene: 6. This CDR3 contains 16 residues. CDR3 residues: CASSPRTSGNTDTQYF. CDR3 DNA: TGTGCCAGCTCCCCGCGGACTAGCGGGAACACAGATACGCAGTATTTT.